The 31 T cell receptor beta chains in this list originate from one sample, sequenced in a study of blood T cells in healthy people across ages. Together with a sample-barcoded 5' primer, a J-beta primer mix was included in a second PCR lasting roughly 6 to 12 cycles. TCRdb called the 5' RACE reads again in MiXCR, with one record for every CDR3 protein. The table has about 1.8 million distinct CDR3 sequences, less than 50% seen once. Sequenced input: blood. These receptor sequences come from a woman between 40 and 55 years old in good health.

The V call is TRBV15, the J call TRBJ1-1; 9 nucleotides line up with TRBD1. This CDR3 contains 14 residues. CDR1 and CDR2 from the germline V gene are LNHNV and YYDKDF (reference sequence). The V and J ends lost 3 bases and 1 base, in that order; junction bases with no gene match: 0. The CDR3 protein is CATSRGQGNTEAFF. The CDR3 nucleotides are TGTGCCACCAGCAGGGGACAGGGGAACACTGAAGCTTTCTTT.

The chain uses TRBV15 and TRBJ1-2; no clear D gene. Looked up from germline, CDR1 is LNHNV and CDR2 is YYDKDF (reference sequence). V was cut by 3 bases and J by 4 bases, with 15 bases left in between. The CDR3 extends over 15 amino acids. The CDR3 loop is CATSRPDTSAYGYTF. The CDR3 nucleotides are TGTGCCACCAGCAGGCCCGACACATCGGCCTATGGCTACACCTTC.

This clonotype was seen many times. This rearrangement joins TRBV15 to TRBJ2-5; no clear D gene. CDR3 length: 13 residues. V shed 0 bases and J shed 4 bases, with 6 bases lying between them. Germline CDR1 LNHNV, CDR2 YYDKDF (reference sequence). The chain's CDR3 is CATSRDLRETQYF. For the CDR3, the DNA is TGTGCCACCAGCAGAGATCTAAGAGAGACCCAGTACTTC.

This clonotype was observed a handful of times. The genes are TRBV20-1 and TRBJ2-7, with 9 nucleotides matching TRBD1. CDR3 length equals 12 residues. Germline CDR1 reads DFQATT; CDR2 reads SNEGSKA (reference sequence). The ends lost 8 bases at V and 3 bases at J; junction bases unmatched: 5. CDR3 DNA: TGCAGTACCCGGGACAGGGTCTACGAGCAGTACTTC. As protein: CSTRDRVYEQYF.

V and J are TRBV6-1 and TRBJ2-5; TRBD2 might be the D (6 bases). The CDR3 runs 15 residues. The germline CDR1 and CDR2 sequences are MNHNS and SASEGT. The V and J ends lost 5 bases and 1 base respectively, with 14 bases between them. The CDR3 loop is CASSPWGVSQETQYF. In nucleotides, the CDR3 is TGTGCCAGCAGTCCTTGGGGGGTCTCCCAAGAGACCCAGTACTTC.

J is TRBJ1-2 and V is TRBV28; D is unresolved. The CDR3 is 13 amino acids. Trimming removed 6 bases at V and 6 bases at J, with 14 bases between. Looked up from germline, CDR1 is MDHEN and CDR2 is SYDVKM. This CDR3 is CASRAPRRDGYTF. CDR3 in DNA: TGTGCCAGCAGGGCGCCACGCCGGGATGGCTACACCTTC.

This rearrangement joins TRBV6-1 to TRBJ2-7, with D perhaps assigned TRBD1 or TRBD2 (5 bases each). With 2 bases removed from V and 6 bases from J, the gap between germline ends came to 11 bases. This CDR3 is built from 13 residues. Germline assignment: CDR1 MNHNS and CDR2 SASEGT. The CDR3 reads CASSELWGSEQYF. Written as DNA, the CDR3 is TGTGCCAGCAGTGAACTTTGGGGGTCCGAGCAGTACTTC.

This clonotype has a handful of counts. The chain joins TRBV20-1 to TRBJ2-5, with D perhaps TRBD2 (7 bases). The germline V gene encodes CDR1 DFQATT and CDR2 SNEGSKA (reference sequence). The CDR3 extends over 17 amino acids. The V and J ends lost 0 bases and 1 base respectively, with 18 bases between them. The CDR3 sequence: CSARDKRAGASQETQYF. As DNA, the CDR3 is TGCAGTGCTAGAGATAAAAGGGCGGGGGCCTCCCAAGAGACCCAGTACTTC.

The chain links TRBV18 to TRBJ2-4; D ambiguous. Trimming removed 4 bases at V and 3 bases at J, with 10 bases between. Per germline, CDR1 KGHSH and CDR2 LQKENI. This CDR3 region has 14 residues. CDR3 loop: CASSLERVKNIQYF. The CDR3 DNA is TGTGCCAGCTCACTCGAAAGAGTCAAAAACATTCAGTACTTC. The entire variable domain, with the rest obtained from reference TRBV18 and TRBJ2-4, is as follows: NAGVMQNPRHLVRRRGQEARLRCSPMKGHSHVYWYRQLPEEGLKFMVYLQKENIIDESGMPKERFSAEFPKEGPSILRIQQVVRGDSAAYFCASSLERVKNIQYFGAGTRLSVL.

The CDR3 loop reads CASSHRDTYYEQYF. CDR3 DNA sequence: TGCGCCAGCAGCCATAGGGACACCTACTACGAGCAGTACTTC. J is TRBJ2-7 and V is TRBV5-1, with a tentative D call TRBD1 (6 bases). This CDR3 region has 14 residues. V lost 4 bases to trimming and J lost 3 bases, with 14 bases between them. Germline V gene sequence: CDR1 SGHRS, CDR2 YFSETQ.

This clonotype appeared once. J is TRBJ1-2 and V is TRBV6-6; the match to TRBD1 covers 7 bases. Looked up from germline, CDR1 is MNHNY and CDR2 is SVGAGI (reference sequence). The trim removed 2 bases at V and 2 bases at J, leaving 8 bases unmatched. This CDR3 comprises 16 residues. The DNA for the CDR3 is TGTGCCAGCAGTTACGGGGGGACAGCAACCAACTATGGCTACACCTTC. This gives the protein CASSYGGTATNYGYTF.

This sequence joins TRBV2 and TRBJ2-5, with 7 positions matching TRBD2. In germline, CDR1 is SNHLY, CDR2 FYNNEI. The length of the CDR3 is 15 residues. The ends lost 5 bases at V and 4 bases at J; junction bases unmatched: 10. The CDR3 loop is CASSMHKGRGETQYF. CDR3 nucleotides: TGTGCCAGCAGTATGCACAAAGGGAGGGGAGAGACCCAGTACTTC.

CDR3 sequence (DNA): TGTGCCAGCAGTTTCTTGATCGGGACGGGAAAAGGGCAACGGGGTAATGAGCAGTTCTTC. Translating it yields CASSFLIGTGKGQRGNEQFF. The chain has TRBV27 and TRBJ2-1, with D tentatively TRBD1 or TRBD2 (5 bases each). Deletions cut 3 bases from V and 7 bases from J, with 31 bases between. This CDR3 spans 20 amino acids. Germline lookup yields CDR1 MNHEY and CDR2 SMNVEV (reference sequence).

The chain combines TRBV6-5 with TRBJ2-1; weak D call: TRBD2 (6 bases). V gave up 2 bases and J gave up 8 bases, with 13 bases separating them. The CDR3 loop spans 14 amino acids. Germline CDR1 MNHEY, CDR2 SVGAGI. The CDR3 loop reads CASSYGGTVHEQFF. CDR3 DNA: TGTGCCAGCAGTTACGGAGGGACTGTCCATGAGCAGTTCTTC.

CDR3 region: CASRDTGGGGNEQFF. CDR3 nucleotide sequence: TGTGCCAGCAGAGACACAGGGGGTGGGGGCAATGAGCAGTTCTTC. This rearrangement joins TRBV6-2 or TRBV6-3 to TRBJ2-1, with 8 bases fitting TRBD1. Trimming took 6 bases from V and 6 from J; bases not matched to a gene: 10. CDR3 size: 15 residues. Germline V gene data show CDR1 as MNHEY and CDR2 as SVGEGT.

This clonotype appeared a few times. The rearrangement uses TRBV20-1 and TRBJ1-2; D not resolved. The CDR3 extends over 13 amino acids. V lost 5 bases and J 4 bases, leaving 14 bases between the germline ends. Germline V CDR1 and CDR2: DFQATT, SNEGSKA (reference sequence). The CDR3 protein is CSAVGRALYGYTF. DNA for the CDR3: TGCAGTGCTGTTGGGAGGGCCCTCTATGGCTACACCTTC.

V is TRBV15 and J is TRBJ2-5; D not certain. The DNA matches TRBJ2-7 better at its end, which makes the J call doubtful. This CDR3 spans 13 amino acids. Germline V gene lookup returns CDR1 LNHNV and CDR2 YYDKDF (reference sequence). DNA for the CDR3: TGTGCCACCAGCAGAGAGGCGGATTACGAGCAGTACTTC. Amino acids: CATSREADYEQYF.

This clonotype was seen more than once but under ten times. The chain uses TRBV7-2 and TRBJ1-2; TRBD1 agrees at 8 bases. This CDR3 spans 11 amino acids. V was pared by 5 bases and J by 7 bases, with 0 bases of the junction left unmatched. Looked up from germline, CDR1 is SGHTA and CDR2 is FQGNSA. CDR3 bases: TGTGCCAGCAGCGACAGGGGTGGCTACACCTTC. It encodes CASSDRGGYTF.

The chain carries TRBV15 and TRBJ2-5; 7 nucleotides match TRBD2. V lost 1 base to trimming and J lost 0 bases; unmatched junction nucleotides: 8. Germline values: CDR1 LNHNV, CDR2 YYDKDF (reference sequence). The CDR3 contains 17 residues. Here the CDR3 DNA reads TGTGCCACCAGCAGAGCTCCACGGCGGGGGTACCAAGAGACCCAGTACTTC. It encodes CATSRAPRRGYQETQYF.

The chain combines TRBV5-1 with TRBJ2-2, with D possibly being TRBD1 (6 bases). The CDR3 has 16 amino acids. Germline V lookup: CDR1 SGHRS, CDR2 YFSETQ. V was shortened by 0 bases and J by 0 bases, with 9 bases between the two germline ends. The CDR3 protein is CASSLENRANTGELFF. In DNA, the CDR3 is TGCGCCAGCAGCTTGGAGAACAGGGCGAACACCGGGGAGCTGTTTTTT.

This clonotype was counted ten times or more. The genes are TRBV29-1 and TRBJ2-7, with D maybe TRBD1 (5 bases). The CDR3 covers 14 residues. Germline V CDR1 and CDR2: SQVTM, ANQGSEA. Trimming stripped 6 bases from V and 4 bases from J, with 19 bases between. The CDR3 region is CSVLGDPPNYEQYF. CDR3 DNA sequence: TGCAGCGTCCTAGGGGATCCCCCCAATTACGAGCAGTACTTC.

This clonotype turned up a few times. The V call is TRBV20-1, the J call TRBJ2-3, with 10 bases that match TRBD1. This CDR3 spans 14 amino acids. Germline lookup yields CDR1 DFQATT and CDR2 SNEGSKA (reference sequence). V dropped 6 bases and J dropped 6; count of bases not matched to a gene: 9. CDR3 residues: CSAVRDRGSDTQYF. The DNA for the CDR3 is TGCAGTGCAGTCCGGGACAGGGGTTCTGATACGCAGTATTTT.

The chain has TRBV4-1 and TRBJ1-6; maybe TRBD1 (5 bases). Per germline, CDR1 MGHRA and CDR2 YSYEKL. Trimming left V 1 base short and J 10 bases short, with 20 bases between. The CDR3 contains 17 residues. CDR3 DNA: TGCGCCAGCAGCCAAGCACAGGCGGTTTGGGGGTTGTCACCCCTCCACTTT. Translating it yields CASSQAQAVWGLSPLHF.

V usage is TRBV7-8 and J usage is TRBJ1-5; D perhaps matches TRBD1 (6 bases). V was trimmed by 5 bases and J by 7 bases, leaving 21 bases between them. The CDR3 loop spans 16 amino acids. The germline gives CDR1 SGHVS, CDR2 FQNEAQ. CDR3 bases: TGTGCCAGCAGCCCCGAATATACAGGGACGGGGCAGCCCCAGCATTTT. It specifies CASSPEYTGTGQPQHF.

This clonotype was observed many times. The rearrangement joins TRBV27 to TRBJ2-5, with TRBD1 matching 7 bases. Trimming cost V 5 bases and J 0 bases; bases outside gene matches: 3. This CDR3 is built from 14 residues. Germline assignment: CDR1 MNHEY and CDR2 SMNVEV (reference sequence). The CDR3 sequence: CASSRGQYQETQYF. Written as DNA, the CDR3 is TGTGCCAGCAGTCGGGGACAGTACCAAGAGACCCAGTACTTC.

The table lists this clonotype with a count of one. The V call is TRBV12-3 or TRBV12-4, the J call TRBJ1-4; 7 nucleotides line up with TRBD1. V shed 4 bases and J 6 bases; nucleotides not matched to a gene: 5. The CDR3 has 14 residues. CDR3 in amino acids: CASSSRGFDEKLFF. CDR3 sequence (DNA): TGTGCCAGCAGTTCCAGGGGGTTCGATGAAAAACTGTTTTTT.

The chain couples TRBV12-3 or TRBV12-4 to TRBJ2-2; 7 bases agree with TRBD1. The CDR3 has 13 residues. The J segment lost 7 bases and the V segment lost 7 bases, leaving 6 bases of the junction unmatched. CDR3: CASNPGGGGELFF. As DNA, the CDR3 is TGTGCCAGCAACCCAGGGGGTGGCGGGGAGCTGTTTTTT.

The CDR3 region has the DNA TGCGCCAGCAGCCAAGAATTTGAGGGGGCACGATCTGAAGCTTTCTTT. Protein sequence: CASSQEFEGARSEAFF. This chain joins TRBV4-3 and TRBJ1-1; TRBD1 agrees at 7 bases. The CDR3 extends over 16 amino acids. Germline lookup yields CDR1 LGHNA and CDR2 YSLEER. V gave up 0 bases and J gave up 6 bases; unmatched junction bases: 10.

The chain couples TRBV13 to TRBJ2-5, with 10 positions matching TRBD2. Germline V gene sequence: CDR1 PRHDT, CDR2 FYEKMQ (reference sequence). Germline trimming cut 6 bases from V and 6 bases from J; bases unmatched to any gene: 10. CDR3 length: 15 amino acids. The CDR3 spells CASSQTSGSLKTQYF. The CDR3 region has the DNA TGTGCCAGCAGTCAGACTAGCGGGTCATTAAAGACCCAGTACTTC.

The rearrangement uses TRBV6-1 and TRBJ1-2, with D maybe TRBD1 (5 bases). The CDR3 totals 14 residues. V was cut by 0 bases and J by 5 bases, with 10 bases left in between. CDR1 is MNHNS, CDR2 SASEGT, per germline. CDR3 loop: CASSEAGEGYGYTF. In DNA form, the CDR3 reads TGTGCCAGCAGTGAAGCGGGGGAAGGGTATGGCTACACCTTC.

A few counts support this clonotype. At one end, the junction sequence differs from germline, possibly due to a read error. The chain has TRBV7-2 and TRBJ2-3; 8 nucleotides line up with TRBD2. This CDR3 is built from 16 residues. Germline CDR1 SGHTA, CDR2 FQGNSA. The CDR3 nucleotides read TGTGCCAGCAGCTCAGCCTCGGGACTAGTGACAGAGACGCAGTATTTT. Translating gives CASSSASGLVTETQYF.